This T cell receptor (beta chain) derives from a study of T cell repertoires in cytomegalovirus infection. As for the study in general: Indications of both CMV infection and matching HLA type were provided by public TCR beta signatures.

Each CDR3 protein is one row after TCRdb ran MiXCR on the reads. The sample shows 200,000 to 300,000 distinct CDR3 sequences, 8% to 9.5% of them seen only once. The CDR3 is 14 residues long. Trimming cost V 2 bases and J 8 bases, with 15 bases left between them. In germline, CDR1 is SGDLS, CDR2 YYNGEE. The source of this sequence is a human donor in good health (CMV status not recorded). Some clones in this sample may be carry-over from other donors' samples. The sequenced sample was PBMCs. The chain joins TRBV9 to TRBJ2-3; either TRBD1 or TRBD2 may supply D (5 bases each). The CDR3 loop is CASSVTRSQATQYF. For the CDR3, the DNA is TGTGCCAGCAGCGTTACTAGATCACAGGCTACGCAGTATTTT.